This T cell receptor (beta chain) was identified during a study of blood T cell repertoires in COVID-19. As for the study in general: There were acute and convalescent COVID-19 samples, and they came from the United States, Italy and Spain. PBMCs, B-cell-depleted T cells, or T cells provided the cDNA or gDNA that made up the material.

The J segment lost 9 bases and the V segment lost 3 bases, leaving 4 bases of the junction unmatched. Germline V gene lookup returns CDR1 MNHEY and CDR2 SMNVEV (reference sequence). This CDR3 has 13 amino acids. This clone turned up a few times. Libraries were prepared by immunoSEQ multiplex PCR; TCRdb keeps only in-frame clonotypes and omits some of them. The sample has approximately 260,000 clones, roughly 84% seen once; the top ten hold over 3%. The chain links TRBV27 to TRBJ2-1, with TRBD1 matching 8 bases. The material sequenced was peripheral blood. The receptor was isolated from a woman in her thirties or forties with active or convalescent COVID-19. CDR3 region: CASSFGQGSEQFF. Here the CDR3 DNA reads TGTGCCAGCAGTTTTGGACAGGGCTCTGAGCAGTTCTTC.